Presented here are 29 T cell receptor beta chains from one specimen sequenced in a study of blood T cell repertoires in COVID-19. Using immunoSEQ multiplex PCR, the repertoire was profiled, and TCRdb retains in-frame clones only, with some absent. The data show approximately 230,000 clones, with around nine tenths seen just once and approximately 2.1% held by the top ten. Sequenced input: peripheral blood. Source of these receptors: a woman aged 40 to 55 who had recovered from COVID-19.

The chain links TRBV14 to TRBJ2-1; 14 nucleotides match TRBD2. CDR3 length equals 16 residues. In germline, CDR1 is SGHDN, CDR2 FVKESK. V dropped 4 bases and J dropped 6; count of bases not matched to a gene: 5. In DNA, the CDR3 is TGTGCCAGCAGCCGTATGACTAGCGGGAGGGCCAATGAGCAGTTCTTC. This codes for CASSRMTSGRANEQFF.

This clone showed up just a few times. This chain uses TRBV19 with TRBJ2-1; 7 nucleotides agree with TRBD2. This CDR3 comprises 13 residues. The V gene's germline CDR1 is LNHDA and CDR2 SQIVND (reference sequence). J lost 7 bases, V lost 3 bases, and 3 bases had no gene match. The CDR3 DNA follows: TGTGCCAGTAGTATTAAGCGGGGAAATGAGCAGTTCTTC. Its translation: CASSIKRGNEQFF.

V usage is TRBV5-1 and J usage is TRBJ2-1; D not certain. Germline V gene data show CDR1 as SGHRS and CDR2 as YFSETQ. The V end lost 0 bases, the J end lost 4 bases, and 11 bases lay between the germline ends. The CDR3 length is 15 residues. CDR3 bases: TGCGCCAGCAGCTTGGCATCCGCGCTATACAATGAGCAGTTCTTC. Translating gives CASSLASALYNEQFF.

The V and J genes are TRBV5-1 and TRBJ2-3; D not resolved. This CDR3 is 15 amino acids long. The V gene lost 0 bases and the J gene lost 6 bases, with 14 bases spanning the gap. The germline CDR1 and CDR2 sequences are SGHRS and YFSETQ. CDR3 loop: CASSLDREVRDTQYF. DNA of the CDR3: TGCGCCAGCAGCTTGGACCGTGAGGTCCGGGATACGCAGTATTTT. Full variable domain (missing parts from reference TRBV5-1 and TRBJ2-3): KAGVTQTPRYLIKTRGQQVTLSCSPISGHRSVSWYQQTPGQGLQFLFEYFSETQRNKGNFPGRFSGRQFSNSRSEMNVSTLELGDSALYLCASSLDREVRDTQYFGPGTRLTVL.

The gene calls are TRBV5-4 and TRBJ2-7; TRBD1 matches 8 bases. This CDR3 region has 14 residues. With 0 bases clipped from V and 5 bases from J, the junction kept 4 bases outside the gene matches. CDR1 and CDR2 (germline): SGHNT, YYREEE (reference sequence). Here the CDR3 DNA reads TGTGCCAGCAGCTTGGGGACAGGGAATCACGAGCAGTACTTC. It translates to CASSLGTGNHEQYF.

The table lists this clone with a few counts. The chain has TRBV20-1 and TRBJ2-1, with unresolved D. Between the trimmed V and J ends, which lost 4 bases and 8 bases, there was a span of 3 bases. CDR1 is DFQATT, CDR2 SNEGSKA, per germline (reference sequence). This CDR3 is built from 9 residues. The CDR3 nucleotides read TGCAGTGCTACCTATGAGCAGTTCTTC. Translation gives CSATYEQFF.

This chain joins TRBV27 and TRBJ2-7; the match to TRBD1 covers 8 bases. Trimming removed 2 bases from V and 2 bases from J; junction bases left unmatched: 5. This CDR3 has 15 residues. CDR1 is MNHEY and CDR2 is SMNVEV in the germline V gene (reference sequence). The CDR3 loop is CASSLRTGLPYEQYF. CDR3 in DNA: TGTGCCAGCAGTTTAAGGACAGGGTTGCCCTACGAGCAGTACTTC.

CDR3 bases: TGTGCCAGCAGTTTATCGACAGGTAGCAATCAGCCCCAGCATTTT. It is translated as CASSLSTGSNQPQHF. This sequence joins TRBV28 and TRBJ1-5; maybe TRBD1 (6 bases). With 1 base removed from V and 0 bases from J, the gap between germline ends came to 7 bases. The germline V gene has CDR1 MDHEN and CDR2 SYDVKM. This CDR3 is built from 15 residues.

The chain links TRBV11-3 to TRBJ2-7; 8 bases line up with TRBD2. This CDR3 comprises 15 residues. The V and J ends lost 3 bases and 6 bases, in that order; junction bases with no gene match: 10. Germline V gene sequence: CDR1 SGHNT, CDR2 YENEEA. CDR3 residues: CASSLSGSPPLEQYF. The CDR3 DNA reads as TGTGCCAGCAGCTTGAGCGGGAGCCCCCCCCTCGAGCAGTACTTC.

The chain couples TRBV6-5 to TRBJ1-3; TRBD1 aligns across 10 bases. V was pared by 8 bases and J by 4 bases, with 5 bases of the junction left unmatched. The CDR3 extends over 14 amino acids. Germline CDR1 reads MNHEY; CDR2 reads SVGAGI. The CDR3 DNA reads TGTGCCAGCGGACAGGGGGTGATCGGAAACACCATATATTTT. It codes for CASGQGVIGNTIYF.

The chain uses TRBV19 and TRBJ1-5; 9 nucleotides align to TRBD1. The CDR3 totals 15 residues. Germline CDR1 is LNHDA and CDR2 is SQIVND (reference sequence). Germline trimming cut 9 bases from V and 7 bases from J; bases unmatched to any gene: 13. DNA of the CDR3: TGTGCCAGGACACTGGGGACAGGGTGTGAGCAGCCCCAGCATTTT. Encoded protein: CARTLGTGCEQPQHF.

This chain joins TRBV11-3 and TRBJ2-2; 9 bases are a match to TRBD2. Germline V lookup: CDR1 SGHNT, CDR2 YENEEA. The trim removed 5 bases at V and 0 bases at J, leaving 7 bases unmatched. The CDR3 sequence is 17 residues long. The CDR3 nucleotides are TGTGCCAGCAGCCCCGGACTAGCGCCAACGAACACCGGGGAGCTGTTTTTT. Encoded protein: CASSPGLAPTNTGELFF.

The chain carries TRBV6-2 or TRBV6-3 and TRBJ2-7; D is perhaps TRBD1 (5 bases). The CDR3 loop spans 12 amino acids. V lost 2 bases and J 6 bases, leaving 8 bases between the germline ends. Germline CDR1 and CDR2: MNHEY and SVGEGT. The CDR3 DNA sequence: TGTGCCAGCAGTTACAGGGGCGGCGAGCAGTACTTC. As protein: CASSYRGGEQYF.

The CDR3 DNA reads TGTGCCATTTGGGCGGGGTACATGAACACTGAAGCTTTCTTT. Translating it yields CAIWAGYMNTEAFF. The chain joins TRBV6-6 to TRBJ1-1; D remains ambiguous. Per the germline V gene, CDR1 is MNHNY and CDR2 is SVGAGI (reference sequence). This CDR3 comprises 14 residues. The germline V and J ends were trimmed by 10 bases and 0 bases, with 15 bases remaining between them.

The table lists this clone with a count of one. The CDR3 region has the DNA TGCGCCAGCAGCTTGGGTACTAACCTGAACACCGGGGAGCTGTTTTTT. Translating it yields CASSLGTNLNTGELFF. The rearrangement uses TRBV5-1 and TRBJ2-2, with unresolved D. CDR1 and CDR2 from the germline V gene are SGHRS and YFSETQ. The CDR3 is 16 residues long. Between the trimmed V and J ends, which lost 0 bases and 1 base, there was a span of 10 bases. The full variable domain, rest sourced from reference TRBV5-1 and TRBJ2-2, is KAGVTQTPRYLIKTRGQQVTLSCSPISGHRSVSWYQQTPGQGLQFLFEYFSETQRNKGNFPGRFSGRQFSNSRSEMNVSTLELGDSALYLCASSLGTNLNTGELFFGEGSRLTVL.

The rearrangement joins TRBV6-7 to TRBJ2-7, with 9 nucleotides matching TRBD1. TRBV6-7 is classed as an ORF, of uncertain function. This CDR3 has 16 amino acids. The J segment lost 1 base and the V segment lost 4 bases, leaving 8 bases of the junction unmatched. CDR3 sequence (DNA): TGTGCCAGCAGTTGCGTTTCGGGACAGGGTTCCTACGAGCAGTACTTC. Translating gives CASSCVSGQGSYEQYF.

The rearrangement links TRBV29-1 to TRBJ2-3; TRBD1 aligns across 10 bases. Germline V gene data show CDR1 as SQVTM and CDR2 as ANQGSEA. The CDR3 length is 15 residues. V was pared by 1 base and J by 3 bases, with 4 bases of the junction left unmatched. The CDR3 DNA is TGCAGCGTTGAAGGGGGACAGGGGCTGACAGATACGCAGTATTTT. Protein product: CSVEGGQGLTDTQYF.

The V and J genes are TRBV19 and TRBJ2-5; D is ambiguous. CDR3 length: 14 residues. Trimming removed 0 bases from V and 2 bases from J, with 7 bases in between. Germline values: CDR1 LNHDA, CDR2 SQIVND (reference sequence). This CDR3 reads CASSIDLRQETQYF. CDR3 nucleotide sequence: TGTGCCAGTAGTATAGATCTGCGGCAAGAGACCCAGTACTTC.

V is TRBV5-5 and J is TRBJ2-3; no clear D gene. V was trimmed by 1 base and J by 4 bases, leaving 7 bases between them. This CDR3 has 13 amino acids. Germline V gene lookup returns CDR1 SGHKS and CDR2 YYEKEE (reference sequence). CDR3 protein: CASSLPGSDTQYF. For the CDR3, the DNA is TGTGCCAGCAGCTTGCCCGGGTCAGATACGCAGTATTTT. Filled out from reference TRBV5-5 and TRBJ2-3, the complete variable domain reads DAGVTQSPTHLIKTRGQQVTLRCSPISGHKSVSWYQQVLGQGPQFIFQYYEKEERGRGNFPDRFSARQFPNYSSELNVNALLLGDSALYLCASSLPGSDTQYFGPGTRLTVL.

The rearrangement uses TRBV7-6 and TRBJ1-5; D is perhaps TRBD1 (5 bases). Germline lookup yields CDR1 SGHVS and CDR2 FNYEAQ. The CDR3 is 17 residues long. With 1 base removed from V and 1 base from J, the gap between germline ends came to 14 bases. CDR3 sequence (DNA): TGTGCCAGCAGCTTAGAGATCGGCAGGGTGAGCAATCAGCCCCAGCATTTT. Encoded protein: CASSLEIGRVSNQPQHF.

As for this clone: One junction end disagrees with the germline gene, perhaps due to a read error. The CDR3 loop reads CASSLAGDYFSGTQYF. As DNA, the CDR3 is TGTGCCAGCAGTTTAGCGGGCGACTATTTTTCTGGGACCCAGTACTTC. This rearrangement joins TRBV11-2 to TRBJ2-5; 7 bases align to TRBD2. The CDR3 loop spans 16 amino acids. Germline values: CDR1 SGHAT, CDR2 FQNNGV.

The J gene is TRBJ1-2, the V gene TRBV5-1; possible D gene TRBD1, 6 bases. The CDR3 contains 13 residues. The germline gives CDR1 SGHRS, CDR2 YFSETQ. Trimming took off 2 bases at V and 8 bases at J, with 13 bases between the two ends. CDR3 bases: TGCGCCAGCAGCTTAACAGGGAATGAAGGCTACACCTTC. It codes for CASSLTGNEGYTF.

The chain combines TRBV10-3 with TRBJ1-3, with TRBD1 as a possible D gene (5 bases). Germline V gives CDR1 ENHRY, CDR2 SYGVKD. The CDR3 is made up of 15 amino acids. Trimming pared 3 bases from V and 2 bases from J, leaving 11 bases between. Here the CDR3 DNA reads TGTGCCATCAGTGATACAGGAGTGGCTGGAAACACCATATATTTT. Translating gives CAISDTGVAGNTIYF.

This clone was counted between two and nine times. The rearrangement uses TRBV7-2 and TRBJ2-1; 7 bases are shared with TRBD1. V lost 3 bases, J lost 0 bases, and 5 bases stayed unmatched. The CDR3 runs to 16 residues. Germline CDR1 is SGHTA and CDR2 is FQGNSA. The CDR3 spells CASSLTGSGSYNEQFF. In nucleotides, the CDR3 is TGTGCCAGCAGCTTGACAGGGTCGGGCTCCTACAATGAGCAGTTCTTC.

This chain uses TRBV19 with TRBJ2-5, with a weak D call TRBD2 (6 bases). Trimming removed 9 bases at V and 4 bases at J, with 18 bases between. In germline, CDR1 is LNHDA, CDR2 SQIVND (reference sequence). CDR3 size: 14 residues. The CDR3 bases are TGTGCCAGCGCCGTCACCGGGGGAAGAGAGACCCAGTACTTC. Translation: CASAVTGGRETQYF.

The J gene is TRBJ2-1, the V gene TRBV5-1; tentatively, D is TRBD1 (6 bases). Trimming stripped 1 base from V and 8 bases from J, with 13 bases between. CDR3 length: 14 residues. Germline values: CDR1 SGHRS, CDR2 YFSETQ. The CDR3 DNA sequence: TGCGCCAGCAGCTTGCCGCAGGGGTCCCATGAGCAGTTCTTC. Protein: CASSLPQGSHEQFF.

The chain links TRBV6-2 or TRBV6-3 to TRBJ2-1; a weak D match, TRBD1 (6 bases). The ends were cut back, 1 base at V and 3 bases at J, with 10 bases in the middle. CDR1 is MNHEY, CDR2 SVGEGT, per germline. The CDR3 runs 15 residues. The CDR3 DNA is TGTGCCAGCAGTTACTTAGGGGGTCTCTACAATGAGCAGTTCTTC. It is translated as CASSYLGGLYNEQFF.

V gene TRBV5-5 combines with J gene TRBJ1-1; D possibly corresponds to TRBD1 (5 bases). The CDR3 totals 16 residues. Germline assignment: CDR1 SGHKS and CDR2 YYEKEE (reference sequence). Trimming cost V 5 bases and J 7 bases, with 24 bases left between them. The CDR3 loop is CASSLSPGFVSGEAFF. The CDR3 bases are TGTGCCAGCAGTCTTTCTCCAGGGTTTGTTAGTGGTGAAGCTTTCTTT.

The chain joins TRBV6-5 to TRBJ1-5, with D possibly TRBD1 on 6 matching bases. Germline CDR1 and CDR2: MNHEY and SVGAGI. Between the trimmed V and J ends, which lost 6 bases and 2 bases, there was a span of 14 bases. This CDR3 is 15 amino acids long. The CDR3 is CASSPQGNGNQPQHF. CDR3 DNA sequence: TGTGCCAGCAGCCCGCAGGGGAACGGCAATCAGCCCCAGCATTTT.